This TCR beta chain came from a study of T-cell memory formation after mild COVID-19. Points on this clonotype: Its target is unknown.

Study outcomes and limitations: Clones contracting across day 15 to 85 had a balanced CD4/CD8 profile; later expanding clones leaned CD4+. Contracting CD4+ clones lay largely in CM and EM, with CD8+ ones residing in EMRA.

A single record per CDR3 protein comes from TCRdb applying MiXCR to the 5' RACE reads. The table lists about 430,000 distinct CDR3 sequences, roughly 18% of them singletons, with about a fifth in the top ten. V lost 10 bases and J 3 bases, leaving 10 bases between the germline ends. This CDR3 is 11 amino acids long. The germline CDR1 and CDR2 sequences are ENHRY and SYGVKD. The sample taken for sequencing was PBMCs or a T cell subset sorted from them (not recorded which). This sequence was found in a man between 18 and 29 years old who had mild COVID-19 (a few samples of this study predate the infection). Cell type and time point are not known. The V gene is TRBV10-3, the J gene TRBJ2-7; no clear D gene. The CDR3 sequence is CATANNYEQYF. The DNA for the CDR3 is TGTGCCACCGCCAACAACTACGAGCAGTACTTC.